Presented here are 10 T cell receptor beta chains from one specimen sequenced in a study of blood T cell repertoires in COVID-19 (dated by TCRdb to the early 2020s). The library was made by the immunoSEQ multiplex PCR assay. TCRdb limited this immuneACCESS table to in-frame rearrangements with V and J called. A share of clones is missing; checked studies link under half to unresolved V genes, and the rest is unexplained. This sample lists around 120,000 clones; 90% were detected once. The top ten clonotypes cover 3.8% of the sample. Sample: peripheral blood. Receptors originate from a woman between 55 and 75 years old with COVID-19, enrolled during active disease.

This chain joins TRBV27 and TRBJ1-2, with D possibly matching TRBD1 (5 bases). CDR1 is MNHEY and CDR2 is SMNVEV in the germline V gene (reference sequence). The CDR3 has 13 amino acids. V gave up 8 bases and J gave up 4 bases, with 14 bases separating them. CDR3 DNA: TGTGCCAGCTCTCAGTGGGGCCCCTATGGCTACACCTTC. Translated: CASSQWGPYGYTF.

As regards this clone: The sample holds other DNA sequences that translate to the same CDR3. The chain links TRBV18 to TRBJ1-1, with unresolved D. Trimming took off 2 bases at V and 2 bases at J, with 3 bases between the two ends. Germline CDR1 KGHSH, CDR2 LQKENI. This CDR3 is built from 12 residues. CDR3 in amino acids: CASSPTNTEAFF. The CDR3 bases are TGTGCCAGCTCACCAACTAACACTGAAGCTTTCTTT. Looking up the rest from reference TRBV18 and TRBJ1-1 gives the full variable domain: NAGVMQNPRHLVRRRGQEARLRCSPMKGHSHVYWYRQLPEEGLKFMVYLQKENIIDESGMPKERFSAEFPKEGPSILRIQQVVRGDSAAYFCASSPTNTEAFFGQGTRLTVV.

The chain recombines TRBV29-1 with TRBJ1-5, with 7 positions matching TRBD1. Germline loops: CDR1 SQVTM, CDR2 ANQGSEA. Unmatched junction bases numbered 2, after V lost 4 bases and J lost 5 bases. The CDR3 is 12 residues long. The chain's CDR3 is CSVGDRDQPQHF. CDR3 bases: TGCAGCGTTGGAGACAGGGATCAGCCCCAGCATTTT.

This chain's CDR3 is CASSGAGSGANVLTF. The CDR3 DNA follows: TGTGCCAGCAGCGGCGCAGGTTCTGGGGCCAACGTCCTGACTTTC. V gene TRBV5-4 combines with J gene TRBJ2-6; D uncertain. From germline, CDR1 is SGHNT and CDR2 YYREEE (reference sequence). The V gene lost 4 bases and the J gene lost 1 base, with 9 bases spanning the gap. This CDR3 region has 15 residues.

The V gene is TRBV7-3, the J gene TRBJ2-2; 10 nucleotides match TRBD2. The germline gives CDR1 SGHTA, CDR2 FQGTGA. Losses at the gene ends were 9 bases for V and 7 bases for J; bases not matched to a gene: 11. The CDR3 is 15 amino acids. The CDR3 region has the DNA TGTGCCAGTGGAGTAGCGGGGGGCCCCTTCGGGGAGCTGTTTTTT. It specifies CASGVAGGPFGELFF.

The chain has TRBV7-2 and TRBJ2-2; 7 bases fit TRBD1. From germline, CDR1 is SGHTA and CDR2 FQGNSA. V gave up 5 bases and J gave up 5 bases; unmatched junction bases: 14. The CDR3 runs 17 residues. CDR3 sequence: CASSISGQISGTGELFF. In DNA form, the CDR3 reads TGTGCCAGCAGCATCTCGGGACAGATCTCGGGGACCGGGGAGCTGTTTTTT. Full variable domain (remainder filled in from reference TRBV7-2 and TRBJ2-2): GAGVSQSPSNKVTEKGKDVELRCDPISGHTALYWYRQSLGQGLEFLIYFQGNSAPDKSGLPSDRFSAERTGGSVSTLTIQRTQQEDSAVYLCASSISGQISGTGELFFGEGSRLTVL.

This clone was seen just once. The chain uses TRBV27 and TRBJ1-1, with TRBD1 matching over 8 bases. This CDR3 spans 14 amino acids. Germline loops: CDR1 MNHEY, CDR2 SMNVEV (reference sequence). J lost 1 base, V lost 4 bases, and 2 bases had no gene match. The CDR3 loop reads CASSWGQANTEAFF. The DNA for the CDR3 is TGTGCCAGCAGTTGGGGACAGGCGAACACTGAAGCTTTCTTT.

J is TRBJ1-5 and V is TRBV7-8; TRBD1 matches 7 bases. V shed 0 bases, J shed 6 bases, and the junction held 8 bases outside the gene matches. The CDR3 length is 16 residues. Germline CDR1 is SGHVS and CDR2 is FQNEAQ. CDR3 residues: CASSLAREQGIQPQHF. In DNA, the CDR3 is TGTGCCAGCAGCTTAGCGCGAGAACAGGGGATTCAGCCCCAGCATTTT. The full variable domain, with the rest looked up from reference TRBV7-8 and TRBJ1-5, is GAGVSQSPRYKVAKRGQDVALRCDPISGHVSLFWYQQALGQGPEFLTYFQNEAQLDKSGLPSDRFFAERPEGSVSTLKIQRTQQEDSAVYLCASSLAREQGIQPQHFGDGTRLSIL.

This chain uses TRBV30 with TRBJ1-4; D might be TRBD1 (5 bases). The germline gives CDR1 GTSNPN, CDR2 SVGIG (reference sequence). The length of the CDR3 is 14 residues. Trimming cost V 2 bases and J 4 bases, with 11 bases left between them. The CDR3 spells CAWSIRTNNEKLFF. The CDR3, as DNA: TGTGCCTGGAGTATCCGGACAAATAATGAAAAACTGTTTTTT.

The chain joins TRBV6-5 to TRBJ2-7; 7 bases agree with TRBD1. This CDR3 comprises 13 residues. The junction had 4 bases not matched to a gene; V was cut back by 8 bases and J by 0 bases. The germline CDR1 and CDR2 sequences are MNHEY and SVGAGI. CDR3 protein: CASVYRGSYEQYF. The CDR3 nucleotides read TGTGCCAGCGTATACAGGGGCTCCTACGAGCAGTACTTC.